The sequence of this TCR beta chain was determined in a study of blood T cell repertoires in COVID-19. Study as a whole: Material from acute and convalescent COVID-19 was sourced from the United States, Italy and Spain.

Those who participated ranged in age from about 18 to 89 years and resided in about two dozen US areas. In assigning cohorts, the study relied on participant-reported clinical history. Deletions cut 4 bases from V and 7 bases from J, with 16 bases between. Germline CDR1 MGHDK, CDR2 SYGVNS. The CDR3 has 15 amino acids. As originally analysed: Reference gene primers were amplified, and this amplification served to estimate nucleated cell counts. Measured with immunoSEQ multiplex PCR; TCRdb has only the in-frame clones, and not every one. Clonal size and the V and J genes are those of that table, whereas D and trimming came from the DNA. The data show 200,000 to 250,000 clones, roughly 89% seen once.

This TCR was recovered from a woman aged 40 to 49 with acute COVID-19. Sequencing input: PBMCs or T cells enriched from blood (not recorded which). The J gene is TRBJ2-2, the V gene TRBV25-1; D might be TRBD1 (5 bases). CDR3 DNA: TGTGCCAGCAGTGGAACAGCGCAGGGTGGCGGGGAGCTGTTTTTT. This encodes CASSGTAQGGGELFF.